This TCR beta chain stems from a study of spatial heterogeneity in lung cancer. Study in general: The donors, more than 55 patients with untreated early-stage non-small cell lung cancer, provided the samples. Whole-study findings and limits: Whereas they appeared in blood less at follow-up, ubiquitous expanded tumor TCRs appeared there more at resection.

This clonotype has just a few counts. Its antigen remains unidentified. MiXCR was run by TCRdb on the 5' RACE reads, yielding one entry per CDR3 protein. The sample records about 32,000 distinct CDR3 sequences, more than 9% being singletons. Time point indicated: blood at routine non-recurrence follow-up after resection. Whole RNA, isolated from tumor, nontumor lung or frozen PBMC, was sequenced without prior sorting. The CDR3 has 13 residues. The V end lost 3 bases, the J end lost 4 bases, and 10 bases lay between the germline ends. The sequenced sample was PBMCs, obtained at follow-up. The sequence derives from a female donor with early-stage non-small cell lung cancer. The chain uses TRBV12-3 or TRBV12-4 and TRBJ2-7; D possibly matches TRBD1 or TRBD2 (6 bases each). CDR3 residues: CASSLGGLYEQYF. The DNA of the CDR3 is TGTGCCAGCAGTTTGGGGGGCTTATACGAGCAGTACTTC.